The rows below give T cell receptor beta chains drawn from one sample of a study of shared clonotypes between healthy human individuals. Using immunoSEQ multiplex PCR, the repertoire was profiled, and TCRdb retains in-frame clones only, with some absent. In the table there are about 1,800,000 clones, about 95% of which are singletons. Sequences were obtained from naive CD8+ T cells sorted from blood. The receptors come from a man younger than 30 in good health. CDR3s include the opening cysteine and the closing phenylalanine or tryptophan. The D gene is left open where the match is weak. Only part of the rows carry a size: once, few, many, or a class if the clone is expanded.

clone_size j_call d_call v_call cdr3_aa cdr3_nt
- TRBJ1-1 - TRBV10-2 CASSESTSIEAFF TGCGCCAGCAGTGAGTCGACATCCATCGAAGCTTTCTTT
- TRBJ1-2 - TRBV6-5 CASSYVAYTF TGTGCCAGCAGTTATGTCGCTTACACCTTC
once TRBJ1-1 - TRBV7-9 CASSHLAGEAFF TGTGCCAGCAGCCATCTTGCGGGGGAAGCTTTCTTT
- TRBJ2-1 - TRBV7-9 CASSLRGVQRGSYNEQFF TGTGCCAGCAGCTTACGCGGGGTACAAAGAGGCTCCTACAATGAGCAGTTCTTC
- TRBJ1-5 - TRBV28 CASSLAGNQPQHF TGTGCCAGCAGTTTGGCCGGGAATCAGCCCCAGCATTTT
once TRBJ2-7 - TRBV6-1 CASSEFESVYEQYF TGTGCCAGCAGTGAATTTGAGTCGGTCTACGAGCAGTACTTC
- TRBJ2-7 - TRBV7-9 CASSLGSAGANEQYF TGTGCCAGCAGCTTGGGTTCGGCGGGTGCTAACGAGCAGTACTTC
once TRBJ2-7 - TRBV4-1 CASSQGLAYEQYF TGCGCCAGCAGCCAAGGGCTAGCTTACGAGCAGTACTTC
- TRBJ1-2 - TRBV4-1 CASSPGGNYGYTF TGCGCCAGCAGCCCTGGGGGGAACTATGGCTACACCTTC
- TRBJ1-6 - TRBV21-1 CASSNCQGGGLPLHF TGTGCCAGCAGCAATTGCCAGGGGGGAGGTTTACCCCTCCACTTT
- TRBJ1-4 - TRBV19 CASTAFSTDEKLFF TGTGCCAGTACTGCATTTTCGACAGATGAAAAACTGTTTTTT
- TRBJ2-7 TRBD1 TRBV7-9 CASSSTRDRGDEQYF TGTGCCAGCAGCTCAACCCGGGACAGGGGAGACGAGCAGTACTTC
once TRBJ2-5 - TRBV4-3 CASSQEPSEQETQYF TGCGCCAGCAGCCAAGAACCCAGCGAGCAAGAGACCCAGTACTTC
- TRBJ2-3 TRBD2 TRBV9 CASSVVSGSMDTQYF TGTGCCAGCAGCGTAGTTAGCGGGAGTATGGATACGCAGTATTTT
- TRBJ2-7 - TRBV6-6 CASSPDFYEQYF TGTGCCAGCAGTCCGGACTTCTACGAGCAGTACTTC
- TRBJ1-2 - TRBV29-1 CSVWGDNYGYTF TGCAGCGTTTGGGGGGATAACTATGGCTACACCTTC
- TRBJ2-1 - TRBV11-3 CASSPDGGLGEHNEQFF TGTGCCAGCAGCCCCGATGGGGGACTTGGGGAACACAATGAGCAGTTCTTC
- TRBJ2-2 TRBD1 TRBV27 CASSSTGPKVDTGELFF TGTGCCAGCAGTTCGACAGGGCCCAAGGTCGACACCGGGGAGCTGTTTTTT
once TRBJ2-7 - TRBV28 CASSFGLDFYEQYF TGTGCCAGCAGTTTTGGTCTCGACTTCTACGAGCAGTACTTC
- TRBJ1-5 - TRBV7-2 CASSPSKGLLGQPQHF TGTGCCAGCAGCCCGTCGAAAGGATTGCTCGGTCAGCCCCAGCATTTT
- TRBJ2-3 - TRBV27 CASSLWSYTDTQYF TGTGCCAGCAGTTTATGGAGTTACACAGATACGCAGTATTTT
- TRBJ1-5 TRBD1 TRBV19 CAGGTGNQPQHF TGTGCCGGCGGGACAGGGAATCAGCCCCAGCATTTT
- TRBJ2-3 TRBD2 TRBV27 CASTPLGLALDTQYF TGTGCCAGCACCCCGCTGGGACTAGCATTAGATACGCAGTATTTT
- TRBJ1-5 - TRBV4-1 CASSQVDGGRQPQHF TGCGCCAGCAGCCAAGTCGACGGGGGCCGTCAGCCCCAGCATTTT
- TRBJ2-7 TRBD2 TRBV27 CASSYRTSGMNEQYF TGTGCCAGCAGTTACCGAACTAGCGGGATGAACGAGCAGTACTTC
- TRBJ1-2 - TRBV14 CASSHLLRDGYTF TGTGCCAGCAGCCACCTACTCCGGGATGGCTACACCTTC
- TRBJ1-2 - TRBV7-2 CASSSENHYGYTF TGTGCCAGCAGCTCCGAGAACCACTATGGCTACACCTTC
- TRBJ2-3 - TRBV5-1 CASSLGRGTDTQYF TGCGCCAGCAGCTTGGGACGGGGCACAGATACGCAGTATTTT